This passage covers 22 T cell receptor beta chains from one sample sequenced in a study of blood T cell repertoires in COVID-19. Profiling relied on immunoSEQ multiplex PCR, and the TCRdb table lists in-frame clones only, not all of them. The sample records 200,000 or so clones, 75% to 90% being singletons. The source material was peripheral blood. All receptors derive from a man between 65 and 80 years old with active or convalescent COVID-19.

This clone was seen a few times. The chain couples TRBV19 to TRBJ1-1; perhaps TRBD1 as D (5 bases). In germline, CDR1 is LNHDA, CDR2 SQIVND (reference sequence). The CDR3 spans 13 residues. V was pared by 6 bases and J by 3 bases, with 11 bases between. Written as DNA, the CDR3 is TGTGCCAGTAGGGAGGGACGGGACACTGAAGCTTTCTTT. Its translation is CASREGRDTEAFF.

The V gene is TRBV7-8, the J gene TRBJ2-7, with 7 bases fitting TRBD1. CDR3 length equals 15 residues. Unmatched junction bases numbered 7, after V lost 2 bases and J lost 3 bases. Germline lookup yields CDR1 SGHVS and CDR2 FQNEAQ. CDR3 in amino acids: CASSLRGQSYYEQYF. CDR3 DNA sequence: TGTGCCAGCAGCTTAAGGGGACAGAGCTACTACGAGCAGTACTTC.

The chain has TRBV4-2 and TRBJ2-2, with D unresolved. The CDR3 covers 14 residues. V lost 3 bases and J lost 2, with 7 bases in between. CDR1 is LGHNA and CDR2 is YNFKEQ in the germline V gene. CDR3 amino acids: CASSQGPNTGELFF. CDR3 bases: TGTGCCAGCAGCCAGGGCCCAAACACCGGGGAGCTGTTTTTT.

This chain connects TRBV7-2 to TRBJ2-7; D perhaps matches TRBD2 (5 bases). In germline, CDR1 is SGHTA, CDR2 FQGNSA. The CDR3 totals 13 residues. The V end lost 1 base, the J end lost 4 bases, and 8 bases lay between the germline ends. CDR3 coding DNA: TGTGCCAGCAGCTTAGTAGCGCTTTACGAGCAGTACTTC. Protein sequence: CASSLVALYEQYF. Looking up the rest from reference TRBV7-2 and TRBJ2-7 gives the full variable domain: GAGVSQSPSNKVTEKGKDVELRCDPISGHTALYWYRQSLGQGLEFLIYFQGNSAPDKSGLPSDRFSAERTGGSVSTLTIQRTQQEDSAVYLCASSLVALYEQYFGPGTRLTVT.

V gene TRBV11-2 combines with J gene TRBJ2-2; weak D call: TRBD2 (7 bases). The germline CDR1 and CDR2 sequences are SGHAT and FQNNGV. This CDR3 has 18 residues. V lost 5 bases, J lost 1 base, and 20 bases lay in between. This CDR3 reads CASSPGGRSPLNTGELFF. The DNA of the CDR3 is TGTGCCAGCAGCCCCGGGGGGCGGTCCCCCTTGAACACCGGGGAGCTGTTTTTT.

The chain joins TRBV19 to TRBJ1-5, with D maybe TRBD1 (5 bases). Germline CDR1 and CDR2: LNHDA and SQIVND (reference sequence). V lost 2 bases and J lost 2, with 16 bases in between. The CDR3 runs 17 residues. CDR3 sequence reads: CASSIQGGLVGNQPQHF. The DNA of the CDR3 is TGTGCCAGTAGTATACAGGGAGGGCTGGTTGGCAATCAGCCCCAGCATTTT.

This clone was counted once. The J gene is TRBJ2-3, the V gene TRBV6-4; 8 positions match TRBD2. From germline, CDR1 is MRHNA and CDR2 SNTAGT. V lost 5 bases and J lost 4; bases outside the gene matches: 8. The CDR3 runs 15 residues. CDR3 region: CASSLSGAMPDTQYF. The CDR3 nucleotides are TGTGCCAGCAGTCTTAGCGGGGCGATGCCAGATACGCAGTATTTT.

V usage is TRBV7-2 and J usage is TRBJ2-3, with D possibly TRBD2 on 7 matching bases. This CDR3 contains 14 residues. Germline lookup yields CDR1 SGHTA and CDR2 FQGNSA. The V end was cut by 5 bases, the J end by 3 bases, with 12 bases between. CDR3 amino acids: CASSPGRGTDTQYF. CDR3 in DNA: TGTGCCAGCAGCCCAGGGAGGGGGACAGATACGCAGTATTTT.

The J gene is TRBJ1-3, the V gene TRBV19, with 7 positions matching TRBD1. The germline gives CDR1 LNHDA, CDR2 SQIVND (reference sequence). The V gene end was trimmed by 7 bases and the J gene end by 2 bases; junction bases not matched to a gene: 11. The CDR3 loop spans 16 amino acids. DNA for the CDR3: TGTGCCAGTACCCCGACCCGCAGGGGGACTGGAAACACCATATATTTT. This translates into CASTPTRRGTGNTIYF.

The V gene is TRBV19, the J gene TRBJ1-5, with D possibly TRBD1 on 6 matching bases. Germline assignment: CDR1 LNHDA and CDR2 SQIVND (reference sequence). The CDR3 consists of 16 residues. V lost 2 bases and J 1 base, leaving 12 bases between the germline ends. The CDR3 loop is CASSISRTASNQPQHF. DNA for the CDR3: TGTGCCAGTAGTATATCGAGGACAGCAAGCAATCAGCCCCAGCATTTT.

The genes are TRBV5-4 and TRBJ2-3; 8 nucleotides line up with TRBD1. Germline CDR1 and CDR2: SGHNT and YYREEE (reference sequence). J gave up 8 bases and V 4 bases, and 9 bases lay outside the gene matches. The CDR3 runs to 14 residues. DNA for the CDR3: TGTGCCAGCAGCCCCTGGGACAGGTCAAGTACGCAGTATTTT. This codes for CASSPWDRSSTQYF.

The genes are TRBV6-2 or TRBV6-3 and TRBJ2-3, with 7 bases aligning to TRBD2. This CDR3 spans 15 amino acids. Germline V CDR1 and CDR2: MNHEY, SVGEGT. J was trimmed by 2 bases and V by 4 bases; bases with no gene match: 6. CDR3 region: CASSSETSITDTQYF. The CDR3, as DNA: TGTGCCAGCAGTTCCGAGACTAGCATCACAGATACGCAGTATTTT.

This clone was seen once. V gene TRBV28 combines with J gene TRBJ2-2, with a weak D call TRBD2 (6 bases). The CDR3 covers 15 residues. Trimming shortened V by 1 base and J by 4 bases, and 10 bases separated the two germline ends. Germline V gene data show CDR1 as MDHEN and CDR2 as SYDVKM. DNA of the CDR3: TGTGCCAGCAGTTTATTGCGGGGATTCACCGGGGAGCTGTTTTTT. Translating it yields CASSLLRGFTGELFF.

V and J are TRBV9 and TRBJ1-4; D might be TRBD1 (6 bases). The CDR3 has 15 residues. Trimming removed 3 bases from V and 4 bases from J, with 13 bases in between. Germline CDR1 is SGDLS and CDR2 is YYNGEE. CDR3 sequence reads: CASSAQGWVNEKLFF. CDR3 nucleotides: TGTGCCAGCAGCGCGCAGGGGTGGGTTAATGAAAAACTGTTTTTT.

In this sample, this clone turned up once. The chain uses TRBV5-4 and TRBJ2-7; 8 bases agree with TRBD1. CDR1 is SGHNT and CDR2 is YYREEE in the germline V gene (reference sequence). Trimming at V came to 3 bases and at J to 9 bases, leaving 11 bases not matched to a gene. The CDR3 contains 14 residues. CDR3: CASSSTQAGGRQYF. CDR3 bases: TGTGCCAGCAGCTCGACACAAGCAGGGGGCCGGCAGTACTTC.

This clone has a single count. The chain uses TRBV9 and TRBJ1-1; a weak D match, TRBD1 (5 bases). This CDR3 comprises 15 residues. Germline V gene sequence: CDR1 SGDLS, CDR2 YYNGEE. V lost 0 bases to trimming and J lost 0 bases, with 9 bases between them. The CDR3 nucleotides read TGTGCCAGCAGCGTAGATCCGGGGGTGAACACTGAAGCTTTCTTT. Encoded protein: CASSVDPGVNTEAFF.

The chain couples TRBV6-5 to TRBJ2-1; possible D gene TRBD2, 5 bases. Looked up from germline, CDR1 is MNHEY and CDR2 is SVGAGI. V lost 10 bases, J lost 2 bases, and 18 bases lay in between. The CDR3 consists of 15 residues. CDR3 bases: TGTGCCACCACTCCCGGGCAGAGGGCCTACAATGAGCAGTTCTTC. It is translated as CATTPGQRAYNEQFF.

V usage is TRBV10-3 and J usage is TRBJ1-1; 9 bases are a match to TRBD1. The CDR3 sequence is 12 residues long. J gave up 5 bases and V 11 bases, and 6 bases lay outside the gene matches. Per germline, CDR1 ENHRY and CDR2 SYGVKD. The DNA of the CDR3 is TGTGCCGCAAGGACAGGGGAAACTGAAGCTTTCTTT. It codes for CAARTGETEAFF.

The gene calls are TRBV28 and TRBJ2-7; D is ambiguous. This CDR3 comprises 12 residues. V shed 6 bases and J shed 5 bases, with 11 bases lying between them. Germline V gene data show CDR1 as MDHEN and CDR2 as SYDVKM. The CDR3 sequence is CASRGQADEQYF. CDR3 bases: TGTGCCAGCAGGGGTCAGGCCGACGAGCAGTACTTC. The whole variable domain, filled in from reference TRBV28 and TRBJ2-7, reads DVKVTQSSRYLVKRTGEKVFLECVQDMDHENMFWYRQDPGLGLRLIYFSYDVKMKEKGDIPEGYSVSREKKERFSLILESASTNQTSMYLCASRGQADEQYFGPGTRLTVT.

The chain couples TRBV5-5 to TRBJ1-2, with unresolved D. V was clipped by 0 bases and J by 3 bases, with 6 bases between them. CDR3 length: 13 amino acids. Germline assignment: CDR1 SGHKS and CDR2 YYEKEE (reference sequence). The DNA for the CDR3 is TGTGCCAGCAGCTTGGCTGACTACTATGGCTACACCTTC. Translating it yields CASSLADYYGYTF.

The gene calls are TRBV6-5 and TRBJ1-2; TRBD1 is a possible D gene (5 bases). The CDR3 extends over 15 amino acids. V lost 2 bases and J lost 4, with 14 bases in between. Germline CDR1 MNHEY, CDR2 SVGAGI. The CDR3 here is CASSYTPGETYGYTF. The CDR3 DNA reads as TGTGCCAGCAGTTACACCCCGGGGGAAACCTATGGCTACACCTTC.

The V gene is TRBV7-2, the J gene TRBJ1-1, with 8 bases matching TRBD1. Germline V gives CDR1 SGHTA, CDR2 FQGNSA. The J segment lost 4 bases and the V segment lost 5 bases, leaving 9 bases of the junction unmatched. The CDR3 spans 15 residues. CDR3 sequence: CASSPRTGSGTEAFF. The CDR3 coding sequence is TGTGCCAGCAGCCCGAGGACAGGGTCGGGCACTGAAGCTTTCTTT.